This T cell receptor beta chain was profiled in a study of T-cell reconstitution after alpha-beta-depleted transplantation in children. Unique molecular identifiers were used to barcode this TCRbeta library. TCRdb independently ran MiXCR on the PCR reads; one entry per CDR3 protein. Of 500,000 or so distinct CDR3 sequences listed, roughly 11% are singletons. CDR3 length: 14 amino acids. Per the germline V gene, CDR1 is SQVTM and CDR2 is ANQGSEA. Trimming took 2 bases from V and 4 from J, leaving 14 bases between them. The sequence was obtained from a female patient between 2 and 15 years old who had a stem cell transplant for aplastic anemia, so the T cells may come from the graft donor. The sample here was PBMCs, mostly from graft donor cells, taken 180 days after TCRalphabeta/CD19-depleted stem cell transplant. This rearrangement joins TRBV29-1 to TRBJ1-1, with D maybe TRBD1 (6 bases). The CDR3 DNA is TGCAGCGTTGAACCCAGGGGTCGGGCCACTGAAGCTTTCTTT. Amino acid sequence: CSVEPRGRATEAFF.